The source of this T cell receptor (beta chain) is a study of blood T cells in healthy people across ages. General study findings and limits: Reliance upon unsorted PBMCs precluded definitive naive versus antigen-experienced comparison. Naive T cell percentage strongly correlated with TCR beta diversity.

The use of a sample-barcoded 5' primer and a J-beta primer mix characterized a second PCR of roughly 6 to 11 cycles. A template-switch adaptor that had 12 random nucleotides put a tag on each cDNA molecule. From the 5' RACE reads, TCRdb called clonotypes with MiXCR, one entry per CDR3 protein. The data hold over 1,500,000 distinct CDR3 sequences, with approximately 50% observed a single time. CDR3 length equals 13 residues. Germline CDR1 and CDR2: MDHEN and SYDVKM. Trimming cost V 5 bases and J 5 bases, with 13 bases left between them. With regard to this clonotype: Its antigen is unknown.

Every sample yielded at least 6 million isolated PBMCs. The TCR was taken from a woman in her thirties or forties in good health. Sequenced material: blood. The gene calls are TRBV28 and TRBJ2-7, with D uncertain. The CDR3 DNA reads TGTGCCAGCAGTCTTACCCTCCGGGACGAGCAGTACTTC. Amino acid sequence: CASSLTLRDEQYF.